This record looks at one T cell receptor (beta chain) sequence and its context. The data were taken from a study of blood T cell repertoires in COVID-19. Study details: T cells, B-cell-depleted T cells, or PBMCs provided the cDNA or gDNA that served as material.

V lost 2 bases, J lost 1 base, and 8 bases lay in between. This CDR3 region has 14 residues. Germline V gene sequence: CDR1 MNHNS, CDR2 SASEGT. In the authors' methods: Estimated nucleated cell counts came from reference gene primer amplification. Sequencing used immunoSEQ multiplex PCR; TCRdb keeps in-frame clones, though not all of them. V and J calls and clone size are copied from that table; D and trimming were computed from the DNA. The data contain fewer than 200,000 clones, around four fifths of them singletons. Source material: peripheral blood. The TCR originated in a man aged 65-85 years with active or convalescent COVID-19. The chain carries TRBV6-1 and TRBJ1-1; tentative D call: TRBD1 (5 bases). CDR3 DNA: TGTGCCAGCAGTGAACCAGGGTGGAACACTGAAGCTTTCTTT. The encoded protein is CASSEPGWNTEAFF.